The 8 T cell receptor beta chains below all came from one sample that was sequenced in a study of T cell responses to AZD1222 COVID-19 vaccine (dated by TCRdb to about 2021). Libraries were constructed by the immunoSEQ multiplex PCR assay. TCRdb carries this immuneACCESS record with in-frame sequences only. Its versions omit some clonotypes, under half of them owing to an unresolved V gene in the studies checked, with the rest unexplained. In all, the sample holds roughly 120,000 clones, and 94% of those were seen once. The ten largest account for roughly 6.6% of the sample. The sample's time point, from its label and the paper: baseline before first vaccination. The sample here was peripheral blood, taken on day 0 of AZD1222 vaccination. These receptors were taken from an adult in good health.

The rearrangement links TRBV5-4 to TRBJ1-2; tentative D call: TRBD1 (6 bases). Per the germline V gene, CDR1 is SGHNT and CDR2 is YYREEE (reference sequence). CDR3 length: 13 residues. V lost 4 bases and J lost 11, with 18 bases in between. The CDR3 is CASSQRQEGRYTF. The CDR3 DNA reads TGTGCCAGCAGCCAAAGACAGGAGGGAAGGTACACCTTC.

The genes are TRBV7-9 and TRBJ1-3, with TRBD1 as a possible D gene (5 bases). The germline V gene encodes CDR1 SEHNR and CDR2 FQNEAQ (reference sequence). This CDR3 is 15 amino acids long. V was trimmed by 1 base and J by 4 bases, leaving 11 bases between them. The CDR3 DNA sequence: TGTGCCAGCAGCTTAGGGGGCCTGGCAGGAAACACCATATATTTT. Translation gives CASSLGGLAGNTIYF.

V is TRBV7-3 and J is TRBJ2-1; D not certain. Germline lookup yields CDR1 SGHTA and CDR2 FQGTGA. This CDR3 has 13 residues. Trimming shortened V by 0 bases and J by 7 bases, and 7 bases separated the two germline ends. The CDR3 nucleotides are TGTGCCAGCAGCTTAACTAGTTCGAATGAGCAGTTCTTC. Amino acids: CASSLTSSNEQFF.

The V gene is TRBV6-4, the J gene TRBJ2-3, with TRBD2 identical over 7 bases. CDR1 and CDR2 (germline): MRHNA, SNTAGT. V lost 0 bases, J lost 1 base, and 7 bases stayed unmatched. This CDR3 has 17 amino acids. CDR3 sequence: CASSDSDSGAGTDTQYF. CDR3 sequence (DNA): TGTGCCAGCAGTGACTCCGACAGCGGGGCGGGCACAGATACGCAGTATTTT.

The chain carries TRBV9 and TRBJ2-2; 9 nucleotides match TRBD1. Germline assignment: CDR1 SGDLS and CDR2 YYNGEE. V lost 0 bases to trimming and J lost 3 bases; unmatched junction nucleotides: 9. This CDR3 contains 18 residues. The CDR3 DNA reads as TGTGCCAGCAGCGTAGCCCTGATTTGGACAGGGGACACCGGGGAGCTGTTTTTT. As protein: CASSVALIWTGDTGELFF.

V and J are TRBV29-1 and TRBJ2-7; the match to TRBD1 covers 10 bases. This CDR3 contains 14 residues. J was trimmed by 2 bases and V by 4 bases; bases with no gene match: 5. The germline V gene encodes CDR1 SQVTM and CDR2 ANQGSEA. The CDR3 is CSVASTGGPYEQYF. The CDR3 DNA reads TGCAGCGTTGCTTCGACAGGGGGCCCCTACGAGCAGTACTTC.

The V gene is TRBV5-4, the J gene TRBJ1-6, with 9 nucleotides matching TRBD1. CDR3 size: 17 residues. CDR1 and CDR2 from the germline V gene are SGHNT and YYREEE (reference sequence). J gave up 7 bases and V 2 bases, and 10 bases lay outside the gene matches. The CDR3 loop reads CASSFPGTGRDNSPLHF. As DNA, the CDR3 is TGTGCCAGCAGCTTCCCCGGGACAGGGAGGGACAATTCACCCCTCCACTTT. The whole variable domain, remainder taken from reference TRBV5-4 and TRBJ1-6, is ETGVTQSPTHLIKTRGQQVTLRCSSQSGHNTVSWYQQALGQGPQFIFQYYREEENGRGNFPPRFSGLQFPNYSSELNVNALELDDSALYLCASSFPGTGRDNSPLHFGNGTRLTVT.

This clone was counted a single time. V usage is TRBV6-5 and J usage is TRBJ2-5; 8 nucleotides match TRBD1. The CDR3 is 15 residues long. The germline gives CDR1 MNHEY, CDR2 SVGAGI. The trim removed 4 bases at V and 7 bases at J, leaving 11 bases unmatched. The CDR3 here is CASSFLGQGAGTQYF. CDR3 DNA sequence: TGTGCCAGCAGTTTTCTAGGACAGGGCGCAGGGACCCAGTACTTC.